This TCR beta chain was documented in a study of cytomegalovirus exposure and HLA in healthy donors. Study as a whole: There were 350 to 400 genotyped donors. Of these, roughly 82% fell in the genetic ancestry cluster associated with self-reported Caucasian donors.

Amplification used 60 Vbeta primers and 13 Jbeta primers. Clones were read by immunoSEQ multiplex PCR, and TCRdb kept only the in-frame ones, dropping some. The table lists about 200,000 clones. Broader study findings: Sequencing likely produced, as an artifact, a cluster of highly shared sequence variants.

Comment on this clone: The antigen is not known.

The CDR3 covers 13 residues. Trimming took 4 bases from V and 4 from J, leaving 12 bases between them. Germline CDR1 and CDR2: SGHRS and YFSETQ. The TCR sequence derives from a girl aged 2-15 years in good health and CMV-seropositive. The rearrangement uses TRBV5-1 and TRBJ2-7, with a tentative D call TRBD2 (6 bases). The sequenced material came from PBMCs. The CDR3 reads CASSPGTLYEQYF. CDR3 coding DNA: TGCGCCAGCAGCCCCGGGACTTTATACGAGCAGTACTTC.